The clone carrying this TCR beta chain was counted many times. From RNA transcripts, TCR beta CDR3 regions were amplified. The TCR CDR3 was amplified in a first-round RT-PCR using the HTBI primer set. TCRdb fed the multiplex PCR reads into MiXCR, producing one record per CDR3 protein. Of 540,000 or so distinct CDR3 sequences in the sample, more than 15% were seen once. With V trimmed by 6 bases and J by 4 bases, 3 bases remained unmatched. CDR3 length: 13 residues. Per the germline V gene, CDR1 is MDHEN and CDR2 is SYDVKM. The data were obtained in a study of T cells in Graves' hyperthyroidism and ophthalmopathy.

This receptor was obtained from a woman aged 25 to 39 with Graves' hyperthyroidism. Sequencing was performed on blood. The gene calls are TRBV28 and TRBJ1-5; 7 bases align to TRBD1. CDR3 loop: CASRGQLNQPQHF. As DNA, the CDR3 is TGTGCCAGCAGGGGACAGCTTAATCAGCCCCAGCATTTT.